These T cell receptor beta chains were read from a single sample in a study of blood T cell repertoires in COVID-19. Generated by immunoSEQ multiplex PCR, the TCRdb table keeps only in-frame clones and is missing some. The sample has 300,000 to 450,000 clones; around nine tenths are singletons. The sequenced sample was PBMCs or T cells enriched from blood (not recorded which). These receptors were taken from a woman in her late teens or twenties who had recovered from COVID-19. Each CDR3 is given with its conserved first and last residue. A D gene is named only where the DNA matches it firmly. Part of the rows lack a size; the others show once, few, many or a class for expanded clones.

cdr3_aa: CASSTRPTGPYEQYF
cdr3_nt: TGTGCCAGCAGCACCCGACCCACAGGGCCCTACGAGCAGTACTTC
v_call: TRBV11-2
clone_size: once
j_call: TRBJ2-7
d_call: NA

cdr3_aa: CASSLVVWRGYRGPNTEAFF
cdr3_nt: TGTGCCAGCAGCTTAGTGGTATGGCGGGGGTACAGGGGGCCTAACACTGAAGCTTTCTTT
v_call: TRBV7-8
clone_size: NA
j_call: TRBJ1-1
d_call: TRBD1

cdr3_aa: CASRLGFRVEGQDPQETQYF
cdr3_nt: TGTGCAAGTCGCTTAGGTTTCCGGGTCGAGGGACAGGACCCACAAGAGACCCAGTACTTC
v_call: TRBV12-2
clone_size: NA
j_call: TRBJ2-5
d_call: NA

cdr3_aa: CASSQDDSYEQYF
cdr3_nt: TGCGCCAGCAGCCAAGATGACAGCTACGAGCAGTACTTC
v_call: TRBV4-1
clone_size: NA
j_call: TRBJ2-7
d_call: NA

cdr3_aa: CASSELRDSLRGAFF
cdr3_nt: TGTGCCAGCAGCGAACTCCGGGACTCACTTAGAGGAGCTTTCTTT
v_call: TRBV7-9
clone_size: NA
j_call: TRBJ1-1
d_call: NA

cdr3_aa: CAWSVGGAGGSNQPQHF
cdr3_nt: TGTGCCTGGAGTGTAGGGGGCGCGGGGGGGAGCAATCAGCCCCAGCATTTT
v_call: TRBV30
clone_size: few
j_call: TRBJ1-5
d_call: TRBD1

cdr3_aa: CASSLGQRSSYEQYF
cdr3_nt: TGCGCCAGCAGCCTCGGACAGAGGAGCTCCTACGAGCAGTACTTC
v_call: TRBV5-1
clone_size: NA
j_call: TRBJ2-7
d_call: NA

cdr3_aa: CASIRDSQETQYF
cdr3_nt: TGTGCCAGCATTCGGGACAGCCAAGAGACCCAGTACTTC
v_call: TRBV2
clone_size: NA
j_call: TRBJ2-5
d_call: TRBD1

cdr3_aa: CASSATVPAADTQYF
cdr3_nt: TGTGCCAGCTCCGCTACTGTTCCCGCCGCCGATACGCAGTATTTT
v_call: TRBV18
clone_size: NA
j_call: TRBJ2-3
d_call: NA

cdr3_aa: CASSLWAQPQHF
cdr3_nt: TGTGCCAGCAGCTTATGGGCTCAGCCCCAGCATTTT
v_call: TRBV7-2
clone_size: NA
j_call: TRBJ1-5
d_call: NA

cdr3_aa: CASSQTDFYEQYF
cdr3_nt: TGTGCCAGCAGCCAGACCGACTTCTACGAGCAGTACTTC
v_call: TRBV14
clone_size: NA
j_call: TRBJ2-7
d_call: NA

cdr3_aa: CASSISGGGPGRADTQYF
cdr3_nt: TGTGCCAGCAGCATTAGCGGGGGGGGCCCCGGAAGAGCAGATACGCAGTATTTT
v_call: TRBV7-8
clone_size: few
j_call: TRBJ2-3
d_call: TRBD2

cdr3_aa: CASSLDMASNNEQFF
cdr3_nt: TGCGCCAGCAGTTTGGATATGGCCTCGAACAATGAGCAGTTCTTC
v_call: TRBV5-1
clone_size: NA
j_call: TRBJ2-1
d_call: NA

cdr3_aa: CASSLDSNEKLFF
cdr3_nt: TGTGCCAGCAGTTTGGACAGTAATGAAAAACTGTTTTTT
v_call: TRBV7-9
clone_size: once
j_call: TRBJ1-4
d_call: NA

cdr3_aa: CASSLDRGDYGYTF
cdr3_nt: TGTGCCAGCAGCTTAGACAGGGGTGACTATGGCTACACCTTC
v_call: TRBV7-2
clone_size: NA
j_call: TRBJ1-2
d_call: TRBD1

cdr3_aa: CASSRSSPGQGPYRPQHF
cdr3_nt: TGTGCCAGCAGTCGCTCATCCCCCGGACAGGGGCCTTATCGGCCCCAGCATTTT
v_call: TRBV7-2
clone_size: few
j_call: TRBJ1-5
d_call: TRBD1

cdr3_aa: CATTPRDSGTDTQYF
cdr3_nt: TGTGCCACAACCCCCAGGGACAGTGGCACAGATACGCAGTATTTT
v_call: TRBV10-3
clone_size: NA
j_call: TRBJ2-3
d_call: TRBD1

cdr3_aa: CASKTGAPLHF
cdr3_nt: TGTGCCAGCAAGACAGGGGCCCCCCTCCACTTT
v_call: TRBV6-5
clone_size: NA
j_call: TRBJ1-6
d_call: TRBD1

cdr3_aa: CASSRQGEKLFF
cdr3_nt: TGTGCCAGCAGTCGACAGGGTGAAAAACTGTTTTTT
v_call: TRBV6-5
clone_size: NA
j_call: TRBJ1-4
d_call: TRBD1

cdr3_aa: CASSQFRTGAISYEQYF
cdr3_nt: TGTGCCAGCAGCCAATTCCGGACAGGGGCGATATCCTACGAGCAGTACTTC
v_call: TRBV11-2
clone_size: NA
j_call: TRBJ2-7
d_call: TRBD1

cdr3_aa: CATDTQGAGYGYTF
cdr3_nt: TGTGCCACCGACACACAGGGGGCAGGCTATGGCTACACCTTC
v_call: TRBV6-5
clone_size: NA
j_call: TRBJ1-2
d_call: TRBD1

cdr3_aa: CASSALRQGVITEAFF
cdr3_nt: TGCGCCAGCAGCGCTTTGAGACAGGGGGTAATTACTGAAGCTTTCTTT
v_call: TRBV5-1
clone_size: NA
j_call: TRBJ1-1
d_call: TRBD1

cdr3_aa: CASSTSGGGVGEQYF
cdr3_nt: TGTGCCAGCAGTACTAGCGGGGGGGGAGTCGGCGAGCAGTACTTC
v_call: TRBV28
clone_size: NA
j_call: TRBJ2-7
d_call: TRBD2

cdr3_aa: CAISESEGSGTEAFF
cdr3_nt: TGTGCCATCAGTGAGTCGGAGGGATCGGGCACTGAAGCTTTCTTT
v_call: TRBV10-3
clone_size: NA
j_call: TRBJ1-1
d_call: NA

cdr3_aa: CASSLDIYTEAFF
cdr3_nt: TGTGCCAGCAGCTTGGACATTTACACTGAAGCTTTCTTT
v_call: TRBV7-6
clone_size: NA
j_call: TRBJ1-1
d_call: NA

cdr3_aa: CSVVIPQNPTEAFF
cdr3_nt: TGCAGCGTTGTGATCCCACAAAACCCCACTGAAGCTTTCTTT
v_call: TRBV29-1
clone_size: once
j_call: TRBJ1-1
d_call: NA

cdr3_aa: CASRGTGENTEAFF
cdr3_nt: TGTGCCAGCAGAGGGACAGGAGAGAACACTGAAGCTTTCTTT
v_call: TRBV21-1
clone_size: NA
j_call: TRBJ1-1
d_call: NA

cdr3_aa: CASSVESWQGSSPLHF
cdr3_nt: TGTGCCAGCAGCGTAGAGTCGTGGCAGGGAAGTTCACCCCTCCACTTT
v_call: TRBV9
clone_size: once
j_call: TRBJ1-6
d_call: NA

cdr3_aa: CASSLLAVRRGSDTEAFF
cdr3_nt: TGTGCCAGCAGCTTACTAGCGGTTAGGCGAGGGTCGGACACTGAAGCTTTCTTT
v_call: TRBV7-3
clone_size: NA
j_call: TRBJ1-1
d_call: NA

cdr3_aa: CATSRGQGGNEKLFF
cdr3_nt: TGTGCCACCAGCAGAGGCCAGGGAGGAAATGAAAAACTGTTTTTT
v_call: TRBV15
clone_size: NA
j_call: TRBJ1-4
d_call: NA

cdr3_aa: CASSVGGGQPQHF
cdr3_nt: TGTGCCAGCAGCGTAGGGGGGGGACAGCCCCAGCATTTT
v_call: TRBV9
clone_size: NA
j_call: TRBJ1-5
d_call: NA

cdr3_aa: CASSPLTSIYQTVHNQPQHF
cdr3_nt: TGTGCCAGCAGTCCCCTCACCTCAATATACCAGACAGTTCACAATCAGCCCCAGCATTTT
v_call: TRBV28
clone_size: NA
j_call: TRBJ1-5
d_call: NA

cdr3_aa: CAISEDRGNAYGSPLHF
cdr3_nt: TGTGCCATCAGTGAGGACAGGGGTAATGCTTACGGTTCACCCCTCCACTTT
v_call: TRBV10-3
clone_size: NA
j_call: TRBJ1-6
d_call: TRBD1

cdr3_aa: CAISQDRGPPGANVLTF
cdr3_nt: TGTGCCATCAGCCAGGACAGGGGCCCTCCCGGGGCCAACGTCCTGACTTTC
v_call: TRBV10-3
clone_size: NA
j_call: TRBJ2-6
d_call: TRBD1

cdr3_aa: CATSRGGPNTGELFF
cdr3_nt: TGTGCCACCAGCAGAGGAGGGCCGAACACCGGGGAGCTGTTTTTT
v_call: TRBV15
clone_size: NA
j_call: TRBJ2-2
d_call: NA

cdr3_aa: CALDSPNEQYF
cdr3_nt: TGTGCCTTGGACAGTCCGAACGAGCAGTACTTC
v_call: TRBV30
clone_size: NA
j_call: TRBJ2-7
d_call: NA

cdr3_aa: CATSRDRAPAADYGYTF
cdr3_nt: TGTGCCACCAGCAGAGATAGGGCCCCGGCAGCGGACTATGGCTACACCTTC
v_call: TRBV15
clone_size: NA
j_call: TRBJ1-2
d_call: NA

cdr3_aa: CASSQSGQINYGYTF
cdr3_nt: TGCGCCAGCAGCCAATCGGGACAGATTAACTATGGCTACACCTTC
v_call: TRBV5-1
clone_size: NA
j_call: TRBJ1-2
d_call: TRBD1

cdr3_aa: CASSYSSGGAWDTQYF
cdr3_nt: TGTGCCAGCAGTTATTCCTCAGGGGGCGCGTGGGATACGCAGTATTTT
v_call: TRBV6-2/TRBV6-3
clone_size: NA
j_call: TRBJ2-3
d_call: TRBD1

cdr3_aa: CASTPRGGVETQYF
cdr3_nt: TGTGCCAGTACCCCTCGGGGCGGGGTGGAGACCCAGTACTTC
v_call: TRBV19
clone_size: NA
j_call: TRBJ2-5
d_call: NA

cdr3_aa: CAIRTGASGANVLTF
cdr3_nt: TGTGCCATCCGGACAGGGGCATCTGGGGCCAACGTCCTGACTTTC
v_call: TRBV10-3
clone_size: NA
j_call: TRBJ2-6
d_call: TRBD1

cdr3_aa: CAWTLAGPGELFF
cdr3_nt: TGTGCCTGGACGTTAGCGGGGCCCGGGGAGCTGTTTTTT
v_call: TRBV30
clone_size: NA
j_call: TRBJ2-2
d_call: TRBD2

cdr3_aa: CASSLARGRGGANVLTF
cdr3_nt: TGCGCCAGCAGCTTGGCCAGGGGGCGTGGAGGGGCCAACGTCCTGACTTTC
v_call: TRBV5-1
clone_size: NA
j_call: TRBJ2-6
d_call: TRBD1

cdr3_aa: CASTTGRENTGELFF
cdr3_nt: TGTGCCAGTACCACCGGTCGGGAGAACACCGGGGAGCTGTTTTTT
v_call: TRBV25-1
clone_size: many
j_call: TRBJ2-2
d_call: NA

cdr3_aa: CSAAESSEQYF
cdr3_nt: TGCAGTGCTGCCGAGAGTAGCGAGCAGTACTTC
v_call: TRBV20-1
clone_size: NA
j_call: TRBJ2-7
d_call: NA

cdr3_aa: CATSDLRGPNEQFF
cdr3_nt: TGTGCCACCAGTGATTTACGCGGGCCCAATGAGCAGTTCTTC
v_call: TRBV24-1
clone_size: NA
j_call: TRBJ2-1
d_call: NA